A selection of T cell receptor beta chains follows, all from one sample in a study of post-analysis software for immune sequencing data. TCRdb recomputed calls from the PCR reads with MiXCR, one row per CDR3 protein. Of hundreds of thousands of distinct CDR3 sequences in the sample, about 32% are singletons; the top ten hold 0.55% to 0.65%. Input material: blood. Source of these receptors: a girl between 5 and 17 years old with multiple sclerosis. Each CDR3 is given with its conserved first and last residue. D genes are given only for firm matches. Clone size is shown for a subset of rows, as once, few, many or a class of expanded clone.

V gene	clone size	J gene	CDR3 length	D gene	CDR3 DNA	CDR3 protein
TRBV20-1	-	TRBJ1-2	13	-	TGCAGTGCTCATTACAGGGATGACTATGGCTACACCTTC	CSAHYRDDYGYTF
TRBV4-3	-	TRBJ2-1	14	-	TGCGCCAGCAGCCAATGCCTAGGTTTGAATGAGCAGTTCTTC	CASSQCLGLNEQFF
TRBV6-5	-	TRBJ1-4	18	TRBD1	TGTGCCAGCAGTTACTCAAAGACAGGGGGCACTACCAATGAAAAACTGTTTTTT	CASSYSKTGGTTNEKLFF
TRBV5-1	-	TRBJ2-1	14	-	TGCGCCAGCAGCTTCTTCGGGGAAAAAAAGACCCAGTTCTTC	CASSFFGEKKTQFF
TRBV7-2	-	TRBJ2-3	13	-	TGTGCCCCAGGGGTCGGGATCACAGATACGCAGTATTTT	CAPGVGITDTQYF
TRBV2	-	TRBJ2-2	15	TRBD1	TGTGCCAGCAGTTTTACAGGGGTGGTAGGCGGGGAGCTGTTTTTT	CASSFTGVVGGELFF
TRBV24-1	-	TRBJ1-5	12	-	TGTGCCACCAGTGATTTGGGGCAGCCCCAGCATTTT	CATSDLGQPQHF
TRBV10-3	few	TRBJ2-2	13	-	TGTGCCATCACTCGGCAGTCCGCCGGGGAGCTGTTTTTT	CAITRQSAGELFF
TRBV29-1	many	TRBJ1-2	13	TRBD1	TGCAGCGGCCAGTCAGGGGGCGCGGGTGGCTACACCTTC	CSGQSGGAGGYTF
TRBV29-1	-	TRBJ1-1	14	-	TGCAGCGTTGAACAACCTCCACAGAACACTGAAGCTTTCTTT	CSVEQPPQNTEAFF